This TCR beta chain was captured in a study of T cells in Graves' hyperthyroidism and ophthalmopathy. This clonotype was seen only a few times. The CDR3 length is 13 residues. The V gene's germline CDR1 is MGHRA and CDR2 YSYEKL. V was clipped by 4 bases and J by 3 bases, with 10 bases between them. From RNA transcripts, TCR beta CDR3 regions were amplified. Researchers ran a first-round RT-PCR on the TCR CDR3 using the HTBI primer set. Using its own MiXCR run on the multiplex PCR reads, TCRdb lists one record per CDR3 protein. The repertoire consists of 650,000 to 850,000 distinct CDR3 sequences, with about 19% occurring once and the leading ten covering about a sixth.

Sequencing was done on a sample of blood. This receptor was taken from a woman between 50 and 59 years old with Graves' hyperthyroidism that later progressed to Graves' ophthalmopathy. J is TRBJ2-7 and V is TRBV4-1, with D perhaps TRBD2 (5 bases). CDR3 protein: CASSPDLNYEQYF. The CDR3 coding sequence is TGCGCCAGCAGCCCGGACTTAAACTACGAGCAGTACTTC.